This T cell receptor beta chain was captured by sequencing in a study of blood T cell repertoires in COVID-19. In the study overall: COVID-19 samples collected from the United States, Italy and Spain covered acute and convalescent phases. PBMCs, B-cell-depleted T cells, or T cells were the source of the cDNA or gDNA that made up the material.

This clone was detected only once. CDR1 KGHSH and CDR2 LQKENI come from the germline V gene. This CDR3 contains 13 residues. V was shortened by 3 bases and J by 3 bases, with 8 bases between the two germline ends. In the original workflow: Scientists estimated how many nucleated cells there were by amplifying reference gene primers. Only in-frame clones appear in the TCRdb table, and some are missing; sequencing was by immunoSEQ multiplex PCR. V and J calls and clone size are copied from that table; D and trimming were computed from the DNA. The table lists 130,000 to 150,000 clones, about 88% of them singletons, with approximately 2.4% in the top ten.

The TCR was taken from a human donor in a cohort sampled during active COVID-19. Source material: peripheral blood. The V gene is TRBV18, the J gene TRBJ1-1, with D uncertain. The CDR3 bases are TGTGCCAGCTCACCCCGCCGGGACACTGAAGCTTTCTTT. This gives the protein CASSPRRDTEAFF. Supplemented by reference TRBV18 and TRBJ1-1, the full variable domain reads NAGVMQNPRHLVRRRGQEARLRCSPMKGHSHVYWYRQLPEEGLKFMVYLQKENIIDESGMPKERFSAEFPKEGPSILRIQQVVRGDSAAYFCASSPRRDTEAFFGQGTRLTVV.